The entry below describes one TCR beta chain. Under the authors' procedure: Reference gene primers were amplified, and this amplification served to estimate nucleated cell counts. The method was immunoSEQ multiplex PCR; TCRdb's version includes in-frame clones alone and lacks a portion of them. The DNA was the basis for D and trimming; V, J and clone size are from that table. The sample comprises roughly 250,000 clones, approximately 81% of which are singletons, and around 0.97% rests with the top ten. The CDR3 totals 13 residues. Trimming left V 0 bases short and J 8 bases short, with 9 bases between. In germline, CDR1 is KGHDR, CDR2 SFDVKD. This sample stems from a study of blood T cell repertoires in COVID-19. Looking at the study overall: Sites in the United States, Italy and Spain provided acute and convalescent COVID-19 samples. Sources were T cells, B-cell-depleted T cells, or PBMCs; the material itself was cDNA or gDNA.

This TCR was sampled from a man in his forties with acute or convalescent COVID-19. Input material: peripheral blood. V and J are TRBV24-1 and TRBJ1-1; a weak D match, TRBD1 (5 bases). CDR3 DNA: TGTGCCACCAGTGATTTGCGGGGGGAAGAAGCTTTCTTT. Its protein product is CATSDLRGEEAFF.